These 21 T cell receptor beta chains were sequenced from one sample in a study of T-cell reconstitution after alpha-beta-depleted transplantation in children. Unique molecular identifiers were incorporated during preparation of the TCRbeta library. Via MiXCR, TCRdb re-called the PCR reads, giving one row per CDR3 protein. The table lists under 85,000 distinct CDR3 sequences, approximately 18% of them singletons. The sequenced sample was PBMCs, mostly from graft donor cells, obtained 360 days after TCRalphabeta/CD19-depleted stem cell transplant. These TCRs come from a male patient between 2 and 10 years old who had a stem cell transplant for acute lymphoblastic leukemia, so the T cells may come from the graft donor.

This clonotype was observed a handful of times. CDR3 sequence (DNA): TGTGCCAGCACCCCCCCGGTGATAGCGGGAGAGCAGTACTTC. Protein product: CASTPPVIAGEQYF. The V gene is TRBV25-1, the J gene TRBJ2-7; 8 bases are shared with TRBD2. The length of the CDR3 is 14 residues. V was pared by 7 bases and J by 7 bases, with 12 bases of the junction left unmatched. Looked up from germline, CDR1 is MGHDK and CDR2 is SYGVNS.

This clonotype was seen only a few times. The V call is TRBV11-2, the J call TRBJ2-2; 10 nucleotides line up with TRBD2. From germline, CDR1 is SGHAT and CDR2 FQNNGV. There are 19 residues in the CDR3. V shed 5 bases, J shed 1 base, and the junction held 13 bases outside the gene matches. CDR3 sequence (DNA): TGTGCCAGCAGCCCCCCGGGACTAGCGACCGGAATGAACACCGGGGAGCTGTTTTTT. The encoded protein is CASSPPGLATGMNTGELFF.

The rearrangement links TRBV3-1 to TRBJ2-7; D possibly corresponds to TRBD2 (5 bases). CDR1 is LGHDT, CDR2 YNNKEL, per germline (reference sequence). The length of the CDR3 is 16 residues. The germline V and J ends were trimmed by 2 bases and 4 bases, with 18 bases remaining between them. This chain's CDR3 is CASSQLLPSPGYEQYF. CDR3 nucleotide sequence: TGTGCCAGCAGCCAACTCCTACCGTCACCGGGATACGAGCAGTACTTC.

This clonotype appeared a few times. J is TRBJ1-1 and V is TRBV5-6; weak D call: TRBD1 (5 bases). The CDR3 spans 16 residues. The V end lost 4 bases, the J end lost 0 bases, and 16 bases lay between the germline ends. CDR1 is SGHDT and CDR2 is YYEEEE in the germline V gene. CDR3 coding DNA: TGTGCCAGCAGCCTACGGGGGTCGGGGGTGAACACTGAAGCTTTCTTT. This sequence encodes CASSLRGSGVNTEAFF.

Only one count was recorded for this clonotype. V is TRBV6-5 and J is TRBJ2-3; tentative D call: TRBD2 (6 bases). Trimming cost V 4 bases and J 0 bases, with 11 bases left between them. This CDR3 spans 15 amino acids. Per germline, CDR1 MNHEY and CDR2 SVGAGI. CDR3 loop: CASSSLGTSTDTQYF. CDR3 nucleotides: TGTGCCAGCAGTTCCTTGGGGACTAGCACAGATACGCAGTATTTT.

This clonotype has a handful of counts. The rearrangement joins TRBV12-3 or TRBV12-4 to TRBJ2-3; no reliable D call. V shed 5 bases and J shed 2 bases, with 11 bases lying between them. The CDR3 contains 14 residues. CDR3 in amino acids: CASSHGRPTDTQYF. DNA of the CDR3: TGTGCCAGCAGTCACGGACGACCCACAGATACGCAGTATTTT.

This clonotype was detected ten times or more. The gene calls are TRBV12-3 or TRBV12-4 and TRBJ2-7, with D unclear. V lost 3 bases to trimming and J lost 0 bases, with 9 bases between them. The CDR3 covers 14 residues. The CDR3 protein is CASSFGPSSYEQYF. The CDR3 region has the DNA TGTGCCAGCAGTTTTGGACCGTCCTCCTACGAGCAGTACTTC.

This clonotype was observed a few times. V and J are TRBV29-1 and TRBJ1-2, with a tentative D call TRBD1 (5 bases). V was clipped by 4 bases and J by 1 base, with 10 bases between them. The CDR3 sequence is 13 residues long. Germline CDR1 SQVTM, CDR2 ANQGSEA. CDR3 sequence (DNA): TGCAGCGTTGGGGGACGTCATAACTATGGCTACACCTTC. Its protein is CSVGGRHNYGYTF.

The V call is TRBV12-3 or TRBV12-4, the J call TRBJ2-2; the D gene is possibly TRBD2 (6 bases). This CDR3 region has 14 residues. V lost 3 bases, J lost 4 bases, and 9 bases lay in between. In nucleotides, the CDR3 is TGTGCCAGCAGTTTTCTAGCGCCCACCGGGGAGCTGTTTTTT. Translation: CASSFLAPTGELFF.

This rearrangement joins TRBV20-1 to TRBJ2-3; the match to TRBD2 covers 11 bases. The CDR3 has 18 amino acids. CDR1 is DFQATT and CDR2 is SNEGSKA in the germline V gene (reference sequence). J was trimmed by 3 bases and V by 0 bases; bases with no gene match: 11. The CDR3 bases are TGCAGTGCTAGAGATCTCCGGAGGACTAGCGGGTATACAGATACGCAGTATTTT. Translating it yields CSARDLRRTSGYTDTQYF.

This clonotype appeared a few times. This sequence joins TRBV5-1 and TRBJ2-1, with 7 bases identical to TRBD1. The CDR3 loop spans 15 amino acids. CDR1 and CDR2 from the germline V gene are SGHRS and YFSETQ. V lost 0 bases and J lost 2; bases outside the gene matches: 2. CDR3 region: CASSLVGTAYNEQFF. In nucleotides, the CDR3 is TGCGCCAGCAGCTTGGTAGGGACAGCCTACAATGAGCAGTTCTTC.

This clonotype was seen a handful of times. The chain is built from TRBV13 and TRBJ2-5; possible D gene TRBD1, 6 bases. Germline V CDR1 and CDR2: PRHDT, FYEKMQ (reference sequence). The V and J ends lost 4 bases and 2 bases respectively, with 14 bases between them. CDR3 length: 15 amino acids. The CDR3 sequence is CASSSTGRRQETQYF. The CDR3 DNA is TGTGCCAGCAGCTCGACAGGACGGCGACAAGAGACCCAGTACTTC.

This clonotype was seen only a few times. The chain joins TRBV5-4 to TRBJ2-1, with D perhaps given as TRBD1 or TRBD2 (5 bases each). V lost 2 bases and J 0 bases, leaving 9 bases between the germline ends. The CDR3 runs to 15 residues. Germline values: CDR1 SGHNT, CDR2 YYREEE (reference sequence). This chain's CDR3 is CASSFGTSSYNEQFF. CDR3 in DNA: TGTGCCAGCAGCTTCGGGACCAGCTCCTACAATGAGCAGTTCTTC.

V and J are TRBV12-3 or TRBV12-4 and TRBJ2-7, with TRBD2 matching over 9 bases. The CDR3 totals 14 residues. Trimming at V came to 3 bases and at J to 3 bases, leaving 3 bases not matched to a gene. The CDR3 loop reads CASSFPSGNYEQYF. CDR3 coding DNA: TGTGCCAGCAGTTTCCCTAGCGGGAACTACGAGCAGTACTTC.

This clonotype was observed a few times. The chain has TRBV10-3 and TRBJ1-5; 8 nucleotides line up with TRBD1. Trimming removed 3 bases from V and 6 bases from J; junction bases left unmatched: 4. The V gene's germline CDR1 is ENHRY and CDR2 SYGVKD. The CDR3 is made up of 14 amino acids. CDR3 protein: CAISDWDRTQPQHF. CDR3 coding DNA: TGTGCCATCAGTGATTGGGACAGGACTCAGCCCCAGCATTTT.

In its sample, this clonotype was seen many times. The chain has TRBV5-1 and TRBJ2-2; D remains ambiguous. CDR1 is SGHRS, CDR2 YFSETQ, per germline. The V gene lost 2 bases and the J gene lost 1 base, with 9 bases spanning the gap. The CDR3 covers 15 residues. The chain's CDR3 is CASSFQRVNTGELFF. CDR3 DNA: TGCGCCAGCAGCTTCCAGCGAGTGAACACCGGGGAGCTGTTTTTT.

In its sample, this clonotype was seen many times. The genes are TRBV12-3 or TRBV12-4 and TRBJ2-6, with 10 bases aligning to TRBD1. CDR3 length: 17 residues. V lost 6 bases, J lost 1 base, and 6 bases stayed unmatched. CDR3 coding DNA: TGTGCCAGCAGCCAGGGACAGGGGCTTTCTGGGGCCAACGTCCTGACTTTC. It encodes CASSQGQGLSGANVLTF.

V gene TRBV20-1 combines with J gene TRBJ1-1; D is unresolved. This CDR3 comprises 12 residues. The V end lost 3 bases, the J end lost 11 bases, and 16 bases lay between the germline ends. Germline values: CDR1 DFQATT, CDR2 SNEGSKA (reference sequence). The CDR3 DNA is TGCAGTGCTAGGTTGATGGGCCCTGGTGCTTTCTTT. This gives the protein CSARLMGPGAFF.

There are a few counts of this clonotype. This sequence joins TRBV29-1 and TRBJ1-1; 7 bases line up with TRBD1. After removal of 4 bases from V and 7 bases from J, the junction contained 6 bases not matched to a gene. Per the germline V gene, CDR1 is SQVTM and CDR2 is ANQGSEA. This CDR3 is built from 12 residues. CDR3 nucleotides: TGCAGCGTTGCAGCGGGACAGAATGAAGCTTTCTTT. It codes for CSVAAGQNEAFF.

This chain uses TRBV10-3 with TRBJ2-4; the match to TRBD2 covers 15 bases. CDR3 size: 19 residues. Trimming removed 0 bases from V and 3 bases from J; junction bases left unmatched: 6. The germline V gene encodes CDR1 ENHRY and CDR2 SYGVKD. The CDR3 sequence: CAISESRTSGRVVKNIQYF. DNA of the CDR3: TGTGCCATCAGTGAGTCCCGGACTAGCGGGAGGGTTGTCAAAAACATTCAGTACTTC.

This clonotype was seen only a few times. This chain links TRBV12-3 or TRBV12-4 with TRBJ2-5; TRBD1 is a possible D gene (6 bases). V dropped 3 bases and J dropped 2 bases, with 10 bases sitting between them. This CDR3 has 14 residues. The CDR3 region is CASSFRQGQETQYF. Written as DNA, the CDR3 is TGTGCCAGCAGTTTCCGGCAGGGGCAAGAGACCCAGTACTTC.